Presented here are 20 T cell receptor beta chains from one specimen sequenced in a study of tissue T cells after allogeneic stem cell transplantation. Time point specified: mouse harvest day 14 after allogeneic transplant. Mouse grafts combined 10^7 T-cell-depleted bone marrow cells with 10^6 splenic CD5+ T cells. Sequenced by immunoSEQ multiplex PCR; TCRdb stores in-frame clones only, minus some. This sample has about 2,100 clones, with roughly 40% found just once. Sequenced material: lymph node tissue. These receptors originate from a female BALB/c mouse given C57BL/6 T cells with graft-versus-host disease after an allogeneic hematopoietic cell transplant.

Comment on this clone: Gene names denote mouse genes. Coverage ceases 1 residue before the CDR3 finishes, and the germline J gene fills in the end. The rearrangement joins TRBV16 to TRBJ1-2; 9 bases align to TRBD1. This CDR3 has 15 residues. V lost 5 bases, J lost 2 bases, and 6 bases stayed unmatched. Germline assignment: CDR1 SGHSA and CDR2 FRNQAP. CDR3 residues: CASSLGTGSNSDYTF. The sequenced part of the CDR3 DNA is TGTGCAAGCAGCCTCGGGACAGGGAGCAACTCCGACTACACC.

By proportion, this clone is large. The genes are named according to mouse. The read is 1 residue too short to cover the CDR3 end, so that end is filled in from the germline J gene. The V call is TRBV16, the J call TRBJ2-7, with 9 positions matching TRBD2. This CDR3 has 15 amino acids. From germline, CDR1 is SGHSA and CDR2 FRNQAP. V lost 5 bases and J lost 2; bases outside the gene matches: 7. CDR3 DNA (partial): TGTGCAAGCAGCATAGGGGGACTGGGCGCCTATGAACAGTAC. Protein sequence: CASSIGGLGAYEQY. The complete CDR3 sequence is CASSIGGLGAYEQYF.

Of note for this clone: Germline and genes here are mouse. The CDR3 end is not reached by the read, which stops 1 residue before it; the germline J gene fills it in. The chain combines TRBV12-2 with TRBJ2-4; 8 nucleotides line up with TRBD1. The CDR3 is 13 amino acids. The V and J ends lost 3 bases and 8 bases, in that order; junction bases with no gene match: 6. Per germline, CDR1 SGHLS and CDR2 HYDKME. CDR3 DNA, as far as it was read: TGTGCCAGCTCTAGCCGACAGGGGACCACCTTGTAC. Translation gives CASSSRQGTTLY. The whole CDR3 region reads CASSSRQGTTLYF.

A word on this clone: The listed genes are named as in mouse. The sequenced part of the CDR3 DNA is TGTGCCAGCTCTGAGGGTTCTGGAAATACGCTCTAT. Protein: CASSEGSGNTLY. The full CDR3 sequence reads CASSEGSGNTLYF. V gene TRBV12-1 combines with J gene TRBJ1-3; D call uncertain. The read finishes 1 residue shy of the CDR3 end, and the germline J gene is used to complete it. Trimming removed 3 bases at V and 0 bases at J, with 5 bases between. Germline lookup yields CDR1 SGHSN and CDR2 HYEKVE. The CDR3 extends over 13 amino acids.

Concerning this clone: These gene names are mouse names. The read ends 1 residue shy of where the CDR3 ends; the end is completed using the germline J gene. The chain joins TRBV5 to TRBJ2-4, with 7 nucleotides matching TRBD2. The CDR3 runs 14 residues. Trimming cost V 1 base and J 10 bases; bases outside gene matches: 8. CDR1 is LGHNA, CDR2 YNLKQL, per germline (reference sequence). The chain's CDR3 is CASSQVGGRTPLYF. The sequenced part of the CDR3 DNA is TGTGCCAGCAGCCAAGTTGGGGGGAGGACCCCCTTGTAC.

The table lists this clone with a few counts. Any gene name here is a mouse gene name. The read comes to an end 1 residue before the CDR3 does, leaving the germline J gene to fill in the end. V gene TRBV12-2 combines with J gene TRBJ1-5; no clear D gene. The CDR3 is made up of 12 amino acids. The germline V and J ends were trimmed by 1 base and 3 bases, with 3 bases remaining between them. Per germline, CDR1 SGHLS and CDR2 HYDKME. The CDR3 DNA, read in part, is TGTGCCAGCTCTCTGAGCAACCAGGCTCCGCTT. As protein: CASSLSNQAPL. The entire CDR3 is CASSLSNQAPLF. Full variable domain (missing parts from reference TRBV12-2 and TRBJ1-5): NSGVVQSPRYIIKGKGERSILKCIPISGHLSVAWYQQTQGQELKFFIQHYDKMERDKGNLPSRFSVQQFDDYHSEMNMSALELEDSAVYFCASSLSNQAPLFGEGTRLSVL.

Of note for this clone: These gene names are mouse names. From the germline J gene comes the end of the CDR3, since the read stops 1 residue before it. The V call is TRBV26, the J call TRBJ2-5; TRBD1 matches 7 bases. Germline trimming cut 4 bases from V and 3 bases from J; bases unmatched to any gene: 1. Germline loops: CDR1 KGHPV, CDR2 FQNQEV (reference sequence). The CDR3 has 13 amino acids. The sequenced part of the CDR3 DNA is TGTGCCAGCAGTCCAGGGGGTCAAGACACCCAGTAC. Residues: CASSPGGQDTQY. The entire CDR3 protein is CASSPGGQDTQYF. Based on the CDR3 plus reference TRBV26 and TRBJ2-5, the full variable domain is NSKVIQTPRYLVKGQGQKAKMRCIPEKGHPVVFWYQQNKNNEFKFLINFQNQEVLQQIDMTEKRFSAECPSNSPCSLEIQSSEAGDSALYLCASSPGGQDTQYFGPGTRLLVL.

Remarks on this clone: Gene names and germline match the mouse. The sequence runs out 1 residue before the end of the CDR3; the remainder is reconstructed from the germline J gene. The chain links TRBV12-1 to TRBJ1-6, with 8 bases matching TRBD1. TRBJ1-6 is filed as an ORF, its function uncertain. Per germline, CDR1 SGHSN and CDR2 HYEKVE. V gave up 4 bases and J gave up 5 bases; unmatched junction bases: 0. The CDR3 totals 13 residues. This CDR3 is CASSDRDNSPLYF. CDR3 DNA (partial): TGTGCCAGCTCGGACAGGGATAATTCGCCCCTCTAC.

A note on this clone: Here the gene names and germline are mouse. Coverage ceases 1 residue before the CDR3 finishes, and the germline J gene fills in the end. The genes are TRBV13-2 and TRBJ2-7; 9 positions match TRBD2. With V trimmed by 0 bases and J by 7 bases, 5 bases remained unmatched. Germline CDR1 is NNHNN and CDR2 is SYGAGS (reference sequence). There are 14 residues in the CDR3. CDR3 loop: CASGDALGGREQYF. The CDR3 DNA, read in part, is TGTGCCAGCGGTGATGCGCTGGGGGGGAGAGAACAGTAC.

Comments on this clone: Mouse germline and gene names are used. The read terminates 1 residue ahead of where the CDR3 ends, so the germline J gene completes it. The V gene is TRBV31, the J gene TRBJ2-1; the match to TRBD2 covers 10 bases. The germline V gene encodes CDR1 GKSSPN and CDR2 SITVG. The length of the CDR3 is 16 residues. Unmatched junction bases numbered 4, after V lost 0 bases and J lost 2 bases. The CDR3 region is CAWSLAGGAHYAEQFF. The sequenced part of the CDR3 DNA is TGTGCCTGGAGTCTAGCTGGGGGGGCGCACTATGCTGAGCAGTTC.

In the case of this clone: Germline and genes here are mouse. The CDR3 goes on 1 residue after the read ends, and that part is filled in from the germline J gene. V usage is TRBV3 and J usage is TRBJ1-1, with 9 bases identical to TRBD1. Germline V gives CDR1 SNHLY, CDR2 FYNGKV (reference sequence). The CDR3 is 14 residues long. Trimming removed 2 bases from V and 4 bases from J; junction bases left unmatched: 2. Incomplete CDR3 DNA: TGTGCCAGCAGCTTAAGGGGACAGGGCACAGAAGTCTTC. It encodes CASSLRGQGTEVF. The full CDR3 sequence reads CASSLRGQGTEVFF.

By share, this clone counts as medium-sized (0.01 to 0.1%). The gene names given are mouse names. From the germline J gene comes the end of the CDR3, since the read stops 1 residue before it. The chain carries TRBV19 and TRBJ2-7; TRBD2 agrees at 8 bases. This CDR3 contains 14 residues. Germline V lookup: CDR1 FNHDT, CDR2 SITEND (reference sequence). After removal of 0 bases from V and 7 bases from J, the junction contained 6 bases not matched to a gene. The DNA read from the CDR3 is TGTGCCAGCAGTATAGGCTGGGGGGCACGGGAACAGTAC. Translated, it gives CASSIGWGAREQY. The whole CDR3 protein is CASSIGWGAREQYF.

In its sample, this clone ranks as large. The genes and germline here are from mouse. The read halts 1 residue ahead of the CDR3 end, with the missing end drawn from the germline J gene. The chain combines TRBV17 with TRBJ1-3; the D gene is possibly TRBD1 (6 bases). The germline V and J ends were trimmed by 6 bases and 2 bases, with 11 bases remaining between them. The germline gives CDR1 MNHDT, CDR2 YYDKIL. CDR3 size: 14 residues. Incomplete CDR3 DNA: TGTGCTAGCAGCCGGGGGGCGCCTGGAAATACGCTCTAT. Amino acid sequence: CASSRGAPGNTLY. Given in full, the CDR3 is CASSRGAPGNTLYF.

About this clone: Any gene name here is a mouse gene name. The read stops 1 residue short of the end of the CDR3; the missing end is completed from the germline J gene. The chain recombines TRBV23 with TRBJ1-4; the table calls TRBD1, which could not be checked here. The V gene's germline CDR1 is KGHTA and CDR2 FQNQQP. The CDR3 spans 14 residues. The CDR3: CSSSSGQGNERLFF. CDR3 DNA, as far as it was read: TGCTCCAGCAGTTCGGGACAGGGCAACGAAAGATTATTT.

With respect to this clone: The gene names here belong to mouse. The read terminates 1 residue ahead of where the CDR3 ends, so the germline J gene completes it. The rearrangement uses TRBV3 and TRBJ2-2, with D maybe TRBD2 (6 bases). Germline loops: CDR1 SNHLY, CDR2 FYNGKV (reference sequence). The CDR3 runs 15 residues. Between the trimmed V and J ends, which lost 5 bases and 1 base, there was a span of 11 bases. The covered CDR3 bases are TGTGCCAGCAGCCCCGACTGGATAAACACCGGGCAGCTCTAC. Translated, it gives CASSPDWINTGQLY. The whole CDR3 is CASSPDWINTGQLYF.

A note on this clone: Mouse germline and gene names are used. The CDR3 end lies 1 residue beyond the end of the read and is filled in from the germline J gene. J is TRBJ1-1 and V is TRBV13-1, with D hard to call. Germline assignment: CDR1 NSHNY and CDR2 SYGAGN. V was cut by 3 bases and J by 5 bases, with 2 bases left in between. The CDR3 is 10 residues long. The sequenced CDR3 bases are TGTGCCAGCAGTGGGACAGAAGTCTTC. This gives the protein CASSGTEVF. The CDR3 in full is CASSGTEVFF.

A note on this clone: Genes here carry mouse names. The CDR3 DNA, read in part, is TGTGCCAGCAGGCGGACTGGGGGGGCAGAAACGCTGTAT. Its translation: CASRRTGGAETLY. The whole CDR3 sequence reads CASRRTGGAETLYF. This chain links TRBV26 with TRBJ2-3, with TRBD2 matching 11 bases. The read comes to an end 1 residue before the CDR3 does, leaving the germline J gene to fill in the end. CDR3 length equals 14 residues. V trimming: 6 bases; J trimming: 3 bases; junction bases outside the gene matches: 2. CDR1 and CDR2 from the germline V gene are KGHPV and FQNQEV (reference sequence).

In the case of this clone: Genes and germline are mouse. The DNA read from the CDR3 is TGTGCCAGCAGTCTAGCCAGGGGGCATGGAAATACGCTCTAT. It encodes CASSLARGHGNTLY. The whole CDR3 region reads CASSLARGHGNTLYF. The chain is built from TRBV26 and TRBJ1-3; the match to TRBD1 covers 8 bases. The read gets to within 1 residue of the CDR3 end, and the germline J gene fills in the rest. CDR3 size: 15 residues. Germline V gene data show CDR1 as KGHPV and CDR2 as FQNQEV (reference sequence). After removal of 3 bases from V and 3 bases from J, the junction contained 4 bases not matched to a gene.

Notes on this clone: Germline and genes: mouse. The read finishes 1 residue shy of the CDR3 end, and the germline J gene is used to complete it. J is TRBJ2-5 and V is TRBV16; D ambiguous. CDR1 SGHSA and CDR2 FRNQAP come from the germline V gene. Trimming shortened V by 5 bases and J by 6 bases, and 12 bases separated the two germline ends. This CDR3 comprises 13 residues. The CDR3 bases that were read are TGTGCAAGCAGCCCGGGAAAAGGGGACACCCAGTAC. It is translated as CASSPGKGDTQY. The CDR3 as a whole reads CASSPGKGDTQYF.

Comment on this clone: Gene names denote mouse genes. Read sequence stops 1 residue before the CDR3 end, and the germline J gene provides the missing end. This sequence joins TRBV20 and TRBJ2-2; D not resolved. The V gene lost 0 bases and the J gene lost 1 base, with 3 bases spanning the gap. Germline V gene lookup returns CDR1 GFQATS and CDR2 STVNSAI. This CDR3 comprises 13 residues. The part of the CDR3 DNA that was read is TGTGGTGCTAGGGAAGAAAACACCGGGCAGCTCTAC. Its protein is CGAREENTGQLY. The whole CDR3 protein is CGAREENTGQLYF.